This TCR beta chain is drawn from a study of T cell responses to AZD1222 COVID-19 vaccine. With 3 bases removed from V and 3 bases from J, the gap between germline ends came to 9 bases. Germline V gives CDR1 LGHNA, CDR2 YSLEER. CDR3 length: 13 amino acids. The repertoire was sequenced with immunoSEQ multiplex PCR; TCRdb's copy has only in-frame clones and lacks some. The sample carries about 83,000 clones, 85% to 90% recorded once. The rearrangement uses TRBV4-3 and TRBJ2-7, with D possibly being TRBD1 (5 bases). This sample comprised peripheral blood, obtained on day 0 of MenACWY control vaccination. The sequence was collected from an adult in good health. In DNA, the CDR3 is TGCGCCAGCAGCCAGACAGTAGGCTACGAGCAGTACTTC. This codes for CASSQTVGYEQYF.